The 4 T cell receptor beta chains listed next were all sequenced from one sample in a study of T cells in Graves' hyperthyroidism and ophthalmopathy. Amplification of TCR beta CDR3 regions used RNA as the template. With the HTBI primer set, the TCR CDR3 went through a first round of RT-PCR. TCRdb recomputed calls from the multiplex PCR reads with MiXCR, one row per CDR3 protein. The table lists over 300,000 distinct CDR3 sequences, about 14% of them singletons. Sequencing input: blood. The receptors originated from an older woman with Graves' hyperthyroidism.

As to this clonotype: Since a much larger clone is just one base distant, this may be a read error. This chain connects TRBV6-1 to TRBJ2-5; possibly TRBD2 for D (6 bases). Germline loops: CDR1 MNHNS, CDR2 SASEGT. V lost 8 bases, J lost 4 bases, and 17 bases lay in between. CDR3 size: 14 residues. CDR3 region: CASCLTRGGETQYF. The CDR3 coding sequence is TGTGCCAGCTGCCTCACACGGGGAGGAGAGACCCAGTACTTC.

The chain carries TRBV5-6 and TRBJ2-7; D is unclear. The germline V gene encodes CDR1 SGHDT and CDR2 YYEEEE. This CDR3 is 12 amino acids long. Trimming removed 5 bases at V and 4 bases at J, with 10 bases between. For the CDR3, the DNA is TGTGCCAGCAGTACCGTTTCATACGAGCAGTACTTC. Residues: CASSTVSYEQYF.

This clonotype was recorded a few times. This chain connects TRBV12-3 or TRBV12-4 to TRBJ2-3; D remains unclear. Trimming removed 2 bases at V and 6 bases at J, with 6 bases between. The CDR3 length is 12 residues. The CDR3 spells CASSLWGDTQYF. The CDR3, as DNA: TGTGCCAGCAGTTTATGGGGTGATACGCAGTATTTT.

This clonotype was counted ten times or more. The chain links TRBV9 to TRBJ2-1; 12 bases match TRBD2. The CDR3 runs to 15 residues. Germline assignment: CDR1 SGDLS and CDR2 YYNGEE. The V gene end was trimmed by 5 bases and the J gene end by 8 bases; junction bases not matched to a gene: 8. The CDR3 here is CASSGTSGRRDEQFF. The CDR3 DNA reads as TGTGCCAGCAGTGGAACTAGCGGGAGGAGGGATGAGCAGTTCTTC.